These T cell receptor beta chains were read from a single sample in a study of low-dose radiotherapy and immunotherapy resistance in tumors. MiXCR, run by TCRdb on the reads, gives a single entry per CDR3 protein. This table holds 35,000 to 50,000 distinct CDR3 sequences, less than 25% found once. The specimen was PBMCs, collected after low-dose radiotherapy plus immunotherapy. All receptors derive from a female donor with ovarian cancer. Both conserved end residues are part of each CDR3. D genes are given only for firm matches. Clone size is not always given. Where it is, it says once, few, many or a class for expanded clones.

clone_size,j_call,d_call,v_call,cdr3_nt,cdr3_aa
many,TRBJ2-7,-,TRBV6-5,TGTGCCAGCAGTGGCCCAGTTGAGCAGTACTTC,CASSGPVEQYF
many,TRBJ2-3,-,TRBV9,TGTGCCAGTTCCATCTCGCCCCACTCGGCCACAGATACGCAGTATTTT,CASSISPHSATDTQYF
many,TRBJ2-7,TRBD1,TRBV11-2,TGTGCCAGCAGCCTAGGACAGGGGGCCTACGAGCAGTACTTC,CASSLGQGAYEQYF
-,TRBJ2-1,TRBD1,TRBV27,TGTGCCAGCAGTCCGCCGGGACAGGGGAGAAATGAGCAGTTCTTC,CASSPPGQGRNEQFF
many,TRBJ2-5,-,TRBV3-1,TGTGCCAGCAGCCAAAGTCCGGAGACCCAGTACTTC,CASSQSPETQYF
many,TRBJ1-2,-,TRBV7-9,TGTGCCAGCAGCTTAAGTGGGGGGCTCTACACCTTC,CASSLSGGLYTF
many,TRBJ2-2,-,TRBV19,TGTGCCAGTAGTTTTCCCGGGGAGCTGTTTTTT,CASSFPGELFF
-,TRBJ1-2,-,TRBV27,TGTGCCAGCAGTCCCGGGCCCCGGTGGGGCTACACCTTC,CASSPGPRWGYTF
-,TRBJ2-2,-,TRBV29-1,TGCAGCGTTGGAAGTAGTAACGCGAACACCGGGGAGCTGTTTTTT,CSVGSSNANTGELFF
many,TRBJ2-3,TRBD2,TRBV20-1,TGCAGTGCATTAGCGGGAGCCACAGATACGCAGTATTTT,CSALAGATDTQYF
many,TRBJ2-1,TRBD1,TRBV29-1,TGCAGCACCCGACAGGGGGGCTACAATGAGCAGTTCTTC,CSTRQGGYNEQFF
-,TRBJ2-1,-,TRBV29-1,TGCAGCGTTGAGTTAGCGGTTTTCCCCAACCAATGGACTGAGCAGTTCTTC,CSVELAVFPNQWTEQFF
many,TRBJ2-2,TRBD1,TRBV6-5,TGTGCCAGCAGTTCAACAGGGGGTGACACCGGGGAGCTGTTTTTT,CASSSTGGDTGELFF
many,TRBJ1-2,-,TRBV30,TGTGCCTGGAGTGGGACCAGAGCTAACTATGGCTACACCTTC,CAWSGTRANYGYTF
-,TRBJ2-2,-,TRBV28,TGTGCCAGCAGTGGTCAGGGTTTGAGCGGGGAGCTGTTTTTT,CASSGQGLSGELFF
many,TRBJ2-7,TRBD2,TRBV6-2/TRBV6-3,TGTGCCAGCAGGGACGTCGGGACTATATCCTACGAGCAGTACTTC,CASRDVGTISYEQYF
medium-sized,TRBJ2-5,TRBD1,TRBV6-1,TGTGCCAGCAGTGAGACAGGGAGTAATAGTGAGACCCAGTACTTC,CASSETGSNSETQYF
-,TRBJ1-5,-,TRBV25-1,TGTGCCAGCAGTGACCGCGGGCAGGGGTATCAGCCCCAGCATTTT,CASSDRGQGYQPQHF
-,TRBJ2-1,-,TRBV12-5,TGTGCTAGTGGTCCCAACGGATTCAATGAGCAGTTCTTC,CASGPNGFNEQFF
many,TRBJ2-3,TRBD2,TRBV7-6,TGTGCCAGCAGCTTAAAAGCGGGGGGGACAGATACGCAGTATTTT,CASSLKAGGTDTQYF
many,TRBJ1-6,TRBD1,TRBV5-6,TGTGCCAGCAGCTGGGACAGGGGATTGTCACCCCTCCACTTT,CASSWDRGLSPLHF
many,TRBJ2-5,TRBD1,TRBV29-1,TGCAGCGTTACGACAGGGCCGGGGGAGACCCAGTACTTC,CSVTTGPGETQYF
-,TRBJ2-5,TRBD1,TRBV11-2,TGTGCCAGCAGCTTAGGGACAGGGGCAGAGACCCAGTACTTC,CASSLGTGAETQYF
many,TRBJ1-3,-,TRBV15,TGTGCCACCAGCAGAGATCCGGCCGAGTTAGACACCATATATTTT,CATSRDPAELDTIYF
few,TRBJ2-7,-,TRBV28,TGTGCTACTACGAGGCCGATTGGGGGAAGATACGAGCAGTACTTC,CATTRPIGGRYEQYF
many,TRBJ1-1,-,TRBV3-1,TGTGCCAGCAGTCAGAGAATCAGGGCGATGGCTTTCTTT,CASSQRIRAMAFF
few,TRBJ1-6,-,TRBV3-1,TGTGCCAGCAGCCAAGGGATCGAGACTCGGGCCCTCCACTTT,CASSQGIETRALHF
many,TRBJ1-1,-,TRBV7-3,TGTGCCAGCAGCTTAGGTGGGACTTACACTGAAGCTTTCTTT,CASSLGGTYTEAFF
many,TRBJ2-7,-,TRBV6-6,TGTGCCAGCAGACGCCAGGGCTACGAGCAGTACTTC,CASRRQGYEQYF
many,TRBJ2-1,TRBD2,TRBV7-2,TGTGCCAGCAGTTTAGCTAGCGGGGGCTACAGCTCCTACAATGAGCAGTTCTTC,CASSLASGGYSSYNEQFF
many,TRBJ2-7,-,TRBV6-5,TGTGCCAGCAGTTACTCAACGGGGGCGCGCTACGAGCAGTACTTC,CASSYSTGARYEQYF
-,TRBJ1-4,-,TRBV28,TGTGCCAGCAGAGGCAGCCGAGCAACTAATGAAAAACTGTTTTTT,CASRGSRATNEKLFF
many,TRBJ2-1,-,TRBV10-3,TGTGCCATCAGTGAGGACATCGACTCCTACAATGAGCAGTTCTTC,CAISEDIDSYNEQFF
-,TRBJ2-7,TRBD1,TRBV3-1,TGTGCCAGCAGCATGGGACAGACAACTTTCGGGCAGTACTTC,CASSMGQTTFGQYF
many,TRBJ2-7,-,TRBV10-3,TGTGCCATCAGTGACCCGGCCTACGAGCAGTACTTC,CAISDPAYEQYF
-,TRBJ2-2,-,TRBV6-6,TGTGCCAGCAGTTACAGATCCGGGGAGCTGTTTTTT,CASSYRSGELFF
-,TRBJ2-1,-,TRBV19,TGTGCCAGTAGTATGGACCGGGAAAATCGCGATGAGCAGTTCTTC,CASSMDRENRDEQFF
few,TRBJ1-6,-,TRBV30,TGTGCCTGGAGGCCGAGGGGGGGGGCTATTAATTCACCCCTCCACTTT,CAWRPRGGAINSPLHF
-,TRBJ1-4,-,TRBV23-1,-,CASSQPGTTHLMKNCFF
many,TRBJ2-3,TRBD2,TRBV19,TGTGCCAGTAGTATTATCATAGCGGGGGGACGGGATGCGCAGTATTTT,CASSIIIAGGRDAQYF
many,TRBJ2-7,TRBD2,TRBV11-2,TGTGCCAGCAGTTTTAGCGGGGGGGCGTCTTACGAGCAGTACTTC,CASSFSGGASYEQYF
many,TRBJ1-5,-,TRBV20-1,TGCAGTGCTTGGCGGGGGAATCAGCCCCAGCATTTT,CSAWRGNQPQHF
many,TRBJ2-1,TRBD2,TRBV29-1,TGCAGCGTGACTAGCGGGGGGGTATATGAGCAGTTCTTC,CSVTSGGVYEQFF
many,TRBJ2-5,TRBD1,TRBV20-1,TGCAGTGCTCTAGGACAGGGAGGAGAGACCCAGTACTTC,CSALGQGGETQYF
many,TRBJ1-1,-,TRBV14,TGTGCCAGCAGCCAAGTCGGGAGGTTCGGGGGAATGGGGCACACTGAAGCTTTCTTT,CASSQVGRFGGMGHTEAFF
many,TRBJ2-2,TRBD2,TRBV28,TGTGCCAGCATTGCGGGAGTTTATGGTTCCACCGGGGAGCTGTTTTTT,CASIAGVYGSTGELFF
medium-sized,TRBJ1-5,TRBD1,TRBV19,TGTGCCAGTGGAGGGGGCGGTCAGCCCCAGCATTTT,CASGGGGQPQHF
many,TRBJ2-7,-,TRBV7-9,TGTGCCAGCAGCCGACCCGGGTCCAATCCCTACGAGCAGTACTTC,CASSRPGSNPYEQYF